This T cell receptor (beta chain) stems from a study of OX40 agonist ivuxolimab in advanced cancers. Study-level background: Treatment of patients was with ivuxolimab, an agonistic anti-OX40 (CD134) antibody.

In this sample, this clone turned up a few times. Antigen: not known. Deletions cut 3 bases from V and 5 bases from J, with 7 bases between. Germline values: CDR1 SEHNR, CDR2 FQNEAQ (reference sequence). The CDR3 consists of 12 residues. Whole-study findings and limits: Antigen specificity was not determined for the expanded peripheral T cells. Dose levels from 0.1 to 3.0 mg/kg saw CD4+ and CD8+ blood T cells expand clonally by week 6.

Profiled with immunoSEQ multiplex PCR; TCRdb holds only in-frame clones, not every one. The table records about 29,000 clones, approximately 90% of them present only once. Here the sequenced sample was CD4+ or CD8+ T cells sorted from blood, taken in a trial of the OX40 agonist ivuxolimab. The J gene is TRBJ1-1, the V gene TRBV7-9; no definite D call. This TCR was sampled from an adult with an advanced solid tumor such as melanoma, head and neck, liver or kidney cancer. The CDR3 DNA follows: TGTGCCAGCAGCTTGAGGGTAACTGAAGCTTTCTTT. Amino acid sequence: CASSLRVTEAFF. Using reference TRBV7-9 and TRBJ1-1 for the parts outside the CDR3, the full variable domain is DTGVSQNPRHKITKRGQNVTFRCDPISEHNRLYWYRQTLGQGPEFLTYFQNEAQLEKSRLLSDRFSAERPKGSFSTLEIQRTEQGDSAMYLCASSLRVTEAFFGQGTRLTVV.